This T cell receptor beta chain was found in a study of T-cell reconstitution after alpha-beta-depleted transplantation in children (dated by TCRdb to 2016 to 2017). Broadly, across the study: Using TCR repertoire profiling, the study quantitatively followed how T-cell immune reconstitution unfolded in children after TCRalphabeta/CD19-depleted allogeneic hematopoietic cell transplantation.

Results and caveats for the whole study, not just this receptor: Over subsequent months, a decline in hyperexpanded clone frequencies was noted, and after one year, T-cell counts and TCRbeta diversity were mostly ascribed to newly produced T cells. In some patients, the high TCRbeta diversity seen at day 60 was put down to recipient T cells and intrathymic progenitors that had survived conditioning. The apparently early alphabetaT-cell count recovery about two months after transplant was reportedly dependent on only several hundred rapidly expanded clones derived from non-depleted graft cells.

Notes on this clonotype: Its antigen is unknown. Base qualities were left out, and no much larger clone turns up one base away.

The cysteine opens and the phenylalanine closes a CDR3 of 13 amino acids. The retained sequence is limited to the CDR3, 39 bases, with the frame set at the first base. Trimming costs V 0 bases and J 5 bases, and their ends lie 7 bases apart. CDR1 is given as LNHNV and CDR2 as YYDKDF, both from the germline V gene (reference sequence). The sample's treatment or condition label, in plain terms: allogeneic hematopoietic cell transplantation with graft depleted of TCRalphabeta T cells and CD19 B cells. The transplant recipients were children given TCRalphabeta/CD19-depleted allogeneic hematopoietic cell grafts. The library relied on PCR. The listed sequencing device is Illumina HiSeq 2500. Molecular barcoding was employed in the preparation of TCR libraries, with unique molecular identifiers being used to normalize TCRbeta repertoire quantification. TCRdb trimmed the raw reads at Q25, called clones with MiXCR and kept productive beta chains. Each CDR3 protein appears once, grouped with its most common genes and DNA. This sample is represented by 250,000 to 300,000 distinct CDR3 sequences; less than 9.5% of them were singletons. The top ten clones comprise about 9.3% of the sample.

Recombination connected TRBV15 to TRBJ2-5; the D segment cannot be called with confidence. This sequence was found in a female patient aged 2 to 10 who had a stem cell transplant for Fanconi anemia, so the T cells may come from the graft donor. Sample: peripheral blood, taken 360 days after TCRalphabeta/CD19-depleted stem cell transplant. The CDR3 region has the sequence CATSRDRKETQYF. The base sequence is TGTGCCACCAGCAGAGATCGGAAGGAGACCCAGTACTTC.